This T cell receptor (beta chain) was recorded in a study of PD-L1 blockade in urothelial cancer. Study summary: Typically, measured as a median, blood samples had approximately 130,000 T cells. General study findings and limits: Clones that were tumor-associated expanded more in the blood of durable-benefit patients at 3 weeks.

The V gene lost 11 bases and the J gene lost 6 bases, with 22 bases spanning the gap. CDR3 length: 15 amino acids. Germline V gives CDR1 MNHNS, CDR2 SASEGT. This sample's time point: peripheral blood 6 weeks after treatment start. The number of samples from each patient was between 1 and 8, taken pretreatment and on-treatment. TCRdb's table, derived via immunoSEQ multiplex PCR, lists solely in-frame clones and lacks some. The sample carries more than 95,000 clones, more than 75% recorded once. About this clone itself: Antigen: not known.

The sample in question was PBMCs, obtained around atezolizumab (anti-PD-L1) treatment. The receptor was isolated from a man aged 45 to 65 with urothelial cancer. V gene TRBV6-1 combines with J gene TRBJ2-2; D possibly corresponds to TRBD2 (6 bases). DNA of the CDR3: TGTGCCGGGATGGCCCACGGAGGGGTACCCGGGGAGCTGTTTTTT. Translated: CAGMAHGGVPGELFF.